This passage covers 23 T cell receptor beta chains from one sample sequenced in a study of T cell responses to AZD1222 COVID-19 vaccine. Assay: immunoSEQ multiplex PCR; the TCRdb copy retains only in-frame clones and omits some. This table has approximately 140,000 clones, less than 95% appearing once. Sample: peripheral blood, taken 28 days after the second dose of the MenACWY control vaccine. Receptors were obtained from an adult who received the MenACWY meningococcal vaccine as a control.

This chain links TRBV6-2 or TRBV6-3 with TRBJ2-1, with a weak D call TRBD2 (6 bases). Germline CDR1 and CDR2: MNHEY and SVGEGT. V was cut by 1 base and J by 5 bases, with 15 bases left in between. The CDR3 has 16 amino acids. The CDR3, as DNA: TGTGCCAGCAGTTACTTGTTGGGACGACTAGACAATGAGCAGTTCTTC. This translates into CASSYLLGRLDNEQFF.

This rearrangement joins TRBV5-6 to TRBJ1-2; D possibly corresponds to TRBD1 (6 bases). CDR1 and CDR2 from the germline V gene are SGHDT and YYEEEE. Trimming stripped 5 bases from V and 2 bases from J, with 22 bases between. The CDR3 extends over 17 amino acids. CDR3 in DNA: TGTGCCAGCAGTTCTACAGGGTTGAGGACTGGGAACTATGGCTACACCTTC. Translating gives CASSSTGLRTGNYGYTF. Filled out from reference TRBV5-6 and TRBJ1-2, the complete variable domain reads DAGVTQSPTHLIKTRGQQVTLRCSPKSGHDTVSWYQQALGQGPQFIFQYYEEEERQRGNFPDRFSGHQFPNYSSELNVNALLLGDSALYLCASSSTGLRTGNYGYTFGSGTRLTVV.

CDR3 protein: CASSLGTPGGAPNYGYTF. DNA of the CDR3: TGTGCCAGCAGCTTGGGGACCCCTGGAGGGGCCCCTAACTATGGCTACACCTTC. This chain joins TRBV7-9 and TRBJ1-2; TRBD1 might be the D (5 bases). From germline, CDR1 is SEHNR and CDR2 FQNEAQ (reference sequence). V was clipped by 3 bases and J by 0 bases, with 20 bases between them. The CDR3 extends over 18 amino acids.

V and J are TRBV7-2 and TRBJ2-5; 8 bases fit TRBD1. CDR1 SGHTA and CDR2 FQGNSA come from the germline V gene. The CDR3 covers 13 residues. Losses at the gene ends were 5 bases for V and 2 bases for J; bases not matched to a gene: 1. The CDR3 loop reads CASSGDRQETQYF. The CDR3 nucleotides are TGTGCCAGCAGCGGGGACAGGCAAGAGACCCAGTACTTC.

The table lists this clone with a few counts. The chain uses TRBV9 and TRBJ1-1; TRBD1 aligns across 7 bases. The germline V gene has CDR1 SGDLS and CDR2 YYNGEE. The CDR3 totals 12 residues. V gave up 0 bases and J gave up 7 bases; unmatched junction bases: 0. CDR3 amino acids: CASSVGQGEAFF. CDR3 nucleotide sequence: TGTGCCAGCAGCGTAGGACAGGGTGAAGCTTTCTTT. The complete variable domain, with remaining parts taken from reference TRBV9 and TRBJ1-1, reads DSGVTQTPKHLITATGQRVTLRCSPRSGDLSVYWYQQSLDQGLQFLIQYYNGEERAKGNILERFSAQQFPDLHSELNLSSLELGDSALYFCASSVGQGEAFFGQGTRLTVV.

This clone was recorded a few times. The chain uses TRBV28 and TRBJ2-1; possibly TRBD1 or TRBD2 for D (6 bases each). The V gene's germline CDR1 is MDHEN and CDR2 SYDVKM. Trimming pared 6 bases from V and 7 bases from J, leaving 19 bases between. There are 15 residues in the CDR3. CDR3 amino acids: CASSRYGGASNEQFF. For the CDR3, the DNA is TGTGCCAGCAGCCGTTACGGGGGCGCTTCGAATGAGCAGTTCTTC.

CDR3 DNA sequence: TGTGCCAGCAGTACAGGGGGCTACGGACTAGCGGCAATTTCCTACGAGCAGTACTTC. Its protein product is CASSTGGYGLAAISYEQYF. The V call is TRBV6-2 or TRBV6-3, the J call TRBJ2-7; possible D gene TRBD2, 10 bases. The CDR3 has 19 amino acids. Germline CDR1 MNHEY, CDR2 SVGEGT. With 5 bases removed from V and 1 base from J, the gap between germline ends came to 27 bases.

This chain uses TRBV28 with TRBJ1-2, with 7 bases aligning to TRBD1. The V segment lost 7 bases and the J segment 6 bases; nucleotides outside the gene matches: 8. The CDR3 has 13 residues. The germline CDR1 and CDR2 sequences are MDHEN and SYDVKM. DNA of the CDR3: TGTGCCAGCACCAACCTCAGGGGGGATGGCTACACCTTC. Translation gives CASTNLRGDGYTF.

V is TRBV7-9 and J is TRBJ2-1; 7 bases fit TRBD2. J lost 6 bases, V lost 5 bases, and 1 base had no gene match. The CDR3 sequence is 12 residues long. Germline CDR1 and CDR2: SEHNR and FQNEAQ (reference sequence). In nucleotides, the CDR3 is TGTGCCAGCAGCGGACTAGTCAATGAGCAGTTCTTC. It codes for CASSGLVNEQFF.

The chain combines TRBV7-6 with TRBJ2-1; TRBD2 matches 14 bases. Trimming took 5 bases from V and 0 from J; bases not matched to a gene: 9. Germline V lookup: CDR1 SGHVS, CDR2 FNYEAQ. The CDR3 length is 19 residues. The CDR3: CASSPGLAGGQSSYNEQFF. In DNA form, the CDR3 reads TGTGCCAGCAGCCCCGGACTAGCGGGAGGCCAGAGCTCCTACAATGAGCAGTTCTTC.

The J gene is TRBJ1-1, the V gene TRBV7-2; the match to TRBD1 covers 9 bases. V lost 5 bases to trimming and J lost 4 bases; unmatched junction nucleotides: 8. Germline CDR1 and CDR2: SGHTA and FQGNSA. The CDR3 is 15 residues long. The CDR3 loop reads CASSRDRVIGTEAFF. CDR3 nucleotides: TGTGCCAGCAGCCGGGACAGGGTTATAGGCACTGAAGCTTTCTTT.

Regarding this clone: An end of the junction does not agree with germline; a read error may underlie this. The chain has TRBV7-9 and TRBJ1-1, with D maybe TRBD1 (6 bases). CDR1 and CDR2 from the germline V gene are SEHNR and FQNEAQ (reference sequence). The CDR3 sequence is 14 residues long. In nucleotides, the CDR3 is TGCGCGGGCGGGGGCGAAAGGGTGAAGGCTGAAGCTTTCTTT. Residues: CAGGGERVKAEAFF.

The chain uses TRBV28 and TRBJ2-7, with 9 bases matching TRBD2. This CDR3 is 16 amino acids long. The germline V gene has CDR1 MDHEN and CDR2 SYDVKM. The V gene end was trimmed by 6 bases and the J gene end by 3 bases; junction bases not matched to a gene: 12. CDR3 sequence: CASSPAGGRGGYEQYF. As DNA, the CDR3 is TGTGCCAGCAGCCCCGCCGGGGGGCGGGGGGGCTACGAGCAGTACTTC.

The genes are TRBV28 and TRBJ2-7; D might be TRBD1 or TRBD2, each matching 5 bases. V lost 4 bases, J lost 0 bases, and 16 bases lay in between. The CDR3 is 16 amino acids. Per germline, CDR1 MDHEN and CDR2 SYDVKM. The CDR3 reads CASSSVGAQPSYEQYF. The CDR3 nucleotides read TGTGCCAGCAGTTCGGTCGGGGCGCAACCCTCCTACGAGCAGTACTTC.

With respect to this clone: At one end, the junction sequence differs from germline, possibly due to a read error. The chain couples TRBV30 to TRBJ2-7; D might be TRBD1 (6 bases). Germline assignment: CDR1 GTSNPN and CDR2 SVGIG (reference sequence). The CDR3 has 11 amino acids. As DNA, the CDR3 is TGTGCCTGGGGGACAAATTACGAGCAGTGCTTC. It yields the protein CAWGTNYEQCF. The whole variable domain, remainder taken from reference TRBV30 and TRBJ2-7, is SQTIHQWPATLVQPVGSPLSLECTVEGTSNPNLYWYRQAAGRGLQLLFYSVGIGQISSEVPQNLSASRPQDRQFILSSKKLLLSDSGFYLCAWGTNYEQCFGPGTRLTVT.

V usage is TRBV12-3 or TRBV12-4 and J usage is TRBJ2-2; D remains ambiguous. The CDR3 is made up of 13 amino acids. The V end was cut by 0 bases, the J end by 6 bases, with 5 bases between. This CDR3 is CASSLAGPGELFF. As DNA, the CDR3 is TGTGCCAGCAGTTTAGCAGGGCCCGGGGAGCTGTTTTTT.

The rearrangement joins TRBV28 to TRBJ2-2; D unclear. V lost 6 bases and J 5 bases, leaving 22 bases between the germline ends. Germline V gives CDR1 MDHEN, CDR2 SYDVKM. The CDR3 consists of 17 residues. The CDR3 nucleotides are TGTGCCAGCAGCTCCCTTTTGAGTGGCCTCGGGACCGGGGAGCTGTTTTTT. This gives the protein CASSSLLSGLGTGELFF.

The chain employs TRBV2 and TRBJ1-4; D gene uncertain. CDR3 length equals 15 residues. Per the germline V gene, CDR1 is SNHLY and CDR2 is FYNNEI. V shed 0 bases and J shed 7 bases, with 12 bases lying between them. The CDR3 sequence is CASSEATGIGEKLFF. In DNA form, the CDR3 reads TGTGCCAGCAGTGAAGCGACGGGAATAGGTGAAAAACTGTTTTTT.

The rearrangement links TRBV12-3 or TRBV12-4 to TRBJ2-5; 7 bases line up with TRBD1. Trimming at V came to 5 bases and at J to 7 bases, leaving 7 bases not matched to a gene. The CDR3 covers 13 residues. CDR3 DNA sequence: TGTGCCAGCAGTGGACAGGAGATTGGGACCCAGTACTTC. Its protein product is CASSGQEIGTQYF.

This clone was seen once. The CDR3 spells CASRREGTYEQYF. CDR3 nucleotides: TGTGCCAGCAGAAGGGAGGGGACCTACGAGCAGTACTTC. J is TRBJ2-7 and V is TRBV6-5; 7 bases fit TRBD2. CDR1 and CDR2 from the germline V gene are MNHEY and SVGAGI. The CDR3 contains 13 residues. V dropped 6 bases and J dropped 2; count of bases not matched to a gene: 4.

The chain has TRBV28 and TRBJ1-5; 10 bases are a match to TRBD1. The V gene end was trimmed by 6 bases and the J gene end by 1 base; junction bases not matched to a gene: 15. Germline V lookup: CDR1 MDHEN, CDR2 SYDVKM. The CDR3 runs to 19 residues. CDR3 DNA sequence: TGTGCCAGCAGGCCTTCCGTCGGGACAGGGGAAGTAAGCAATCAGCCCCAGCATTTT. Its translation is CASRPSVGTGEVSNQPQHF.

This clone was recorded only once. The chain joins TRBV19 to TRBJ1-2, with 8 bases lining up with TRBD1. The V segment lost 4 bases and the J segment 7 bases; nucleotides outside the gene matches: 8. This CDR3 contains 14 residues. CDR1 is LNHDA and CDR2 is SQIVND in the germline V gene (reference sequence). The CDR3 nucleotides are TGTGCCAGTAGTAAGGACCAGGGGGCTGCTGGCTACACCTTC. Translating gives CASSKDQGAAGYTF. The full variable domain, with the rest looked up from reference TRBV19 and TRBJ1-2, is DGGITQSPKYLFRKEGQNVTLSCEQNLNHDAMYWYRQDPGQGLRLIYYSQIVNDFQKGDIAEGYSVSREKKESFPLTVTSAQKNPTAFYLCASSKDQGAAGYTFGSGTRLTVV.

The chain links TRBV4-3 to TRBJ1-2; no clear D gene. Germline loops: CDR1 LGHNA, CDR2 YSLEER. The CDR3 has 11 amino acids. Trimming removed 1 base at V and 8 bases at J, with 5 bases between. The DNA for the CDR3 is TGCGCCAGCAGCCAAGGGTGGGGCTACACCTTC. Translating it yields CASSQGWGYTF.